This paragraph covers one T cell receptor beta chain sequence. This clonotype was seen ten or more times. The antigen it binds to is not known. Base qualities are not recorded, but no much larger clone differs from it by a single base. This record belongs to a study of response to subunit inactivated influenza vaccine listed by TCRdb under 2018. The study in broad terms: The study used deep quantitative T cell receptor repertoire profiling to track responses to a trivalent subunit inactivated influenza vaccine. Overall study results and their limits: The authors suggested that each seasonal influenza vaccination may recruit only a limited number of new T cells.

Per the germline V gene, MGHDK is the CDR1 and SYGVNS is the CDR2. V sheds 4 bases and J sheds 8 bases, leaving 17 bases between their ends. The CDR3 numbers 14 residues from cysteine through phenylalanine. Solely the CDR3 DNA is kept, with 42 bases framed from the first base. Library prep was done by RT-PCR. The instrument given in TCRdb is Illumina HiSeq 2500. The public reads were run again by TCRdb, first through fastp at Q25 and then through MiXCR, and only productive beta chains were kept. Each entry is one CDR3 protein sequence, shown with its most common DNA and genes. The sample table lists roughly 190,000 distinct CDR3 sequences, around 15% of them with a count of one. Clones ranked in the top ten supply roughly 24% of the sample.

The starting material was CD8+ T cells sorted from PBMCs, obtained around 5 days after vaccination. The V gene is TRBV25-1 and the J gene is TRBJ1-2; D gene: possibly TRBD1, on 5 matching bases. This TCR came from a man in his fifties who received an inactivated influenza vaccine. Donor details come from another sample of the same person, matched by shared clones. The CDR3 region: CASSALGAALGYTF. The DNA sequence is given as TGTGCCAGCAGTGCTCTAGGGGCCGCCCTGGGCTACACCTTC.